These 19 T cell receptor beta chains share one sample of origin, sequenced in a study of T cells in pancreatic ductal adenocarcinoma. Surgery without prior neoadjuvant therapy was the treatment of the selected pancreatic ductal adenocarcinoma patients. Measured with immunoSEQ multiplex PCR; TCRdb has only the in-frame clones, and not every one. The sample lists tens of thousands of clones, around nine tenths occurring once. The sample consisted of PBMCs. The receptors were sampled from a human donor with pancreatic ductal adenocarcinoma.

This chain links TRBV5-6 with TRBJ2-7; D remains ambiguous. Germline lookup yields CDR1 SGHDT and CDR2 YYEEEE. This CDR3 region has 14 residues. V was clipped by 1 base and J by 0 bases, with 8 bases between them. This chain's CDR3 is CASSLKGSSYEQYF. The CDR3 DNA reads TGTGCCAGCAGCTTGAAGGGAAGCTCCTACGAGCAGTACTTC.

This chain links TRBV27 with TRBJ2-1; tentatively, D is TRBD2 (5 bases). Germline CDR1 and CDR2: MNHEY and SMNVEV (reference sequence). Trimming cost V 2 bases and J 0 bases, with 8 bases left between them. The length of the CDR3 is 15 residues. The CDR3 coding sequence is TGTGCCAGCAGTTTAAAAGCGGTCTCCTACAATGAGCAGTTCTTC. It translates to CASSLKAVSYNEQFF.

The V gene is TRBV5-4, the J gene TRBJ2-1; possibly TRBD1 for D (6 bases). This CDR3 has 14 residues. Germline V gives CDR1 SGHNT, CDR2 YYREEE (reference sequence). V lost 6 bases, J lost 7 bases, and 17 bases lay in between. This chain's CDR3 is CASKDWGLGNEQFF. CDR3 nucleotide sequence: TGTGCCAGCAAGGACTGGGGGCTTGGGAATGAGCAGTTCTTC.

The V and J genes are TRBV28 and TRBJ1-1; possible D gene TRBD1, 6 bases. The V end was cut by 6 bases, the J end by 1 base, with 18 bases between. This CDR3 spans 16 amino acids. From germline, CDR1 is MDHEN and CDR2 SYDVKM. The CDR3 loop reads CASRPPYIRGNTEAFF. The DNA of the CDR3 is TGTGCCAGCAGACCGCCGTATATCAGGGGGAACACTGAAGCTTTCTTT.

This rearrangement joins TRBV7-2 to TRBJ2-7, with TRBD1 identical over 7 bases. In germline, CDR1 is SGHTA, CDR2 FQGNSA. The CDR3 runs 14 residues. V lost 3 bases to trimming and J lost 1 base; unmatched junction nucleotides: 3. The CDR3 DNA reads as TGTGCCAGCAGCTTGGGACAGTTATCCTACGAGCAGTACTTC. Translating gives CASSLGQLSYEQYF.

This clone was detected only once. The chain has TRBV7-6 and TRBJ2-3; 9 bases are a match to TRBD1. V trimming: 5 bases; J trimming: 5 bases; junction bases outside the gene matches: 17. The CDR3 spans 18 residues. Per the germline V gene, CDR1 is SGHVS and CDR2 is FNYEAQ. The DNA for the CDR3 is TGTGCCAGCAGCCCCCAGGGCAGGACAGGGGCCCTTGGAGATACGCAGTATTTT. This translates into CASSPQGRTGALGDTQYF.

The chain combines TRBV6-5 with TRBJ2-1; TRBD2 is a possible D gene (5 bases). The CDR3 is made up of 13 amino acids. The ends were cut back, 7 bases at V and 6 bases at J, with 13 bases in the middle. Germline CDR1 reads MNHEY; CDR2 reads SVGAGI. DNA for the CDR3: TGTGCCAGCAACACGGGGTACGGCAATGAGCAGTTCTTC. Amino acids: CASNTGYGNEQFF.

The CDR3 reads CASSAGIGGETQYF. The CDR3 DNA sequence: TGTGCCAGCAGCGCAGGGATTGGCGGAGAGACCCAGTACTTC. This chain joins TRBV27 and TRBJ2-5, with a weak D call TRBD1 (5 bases). The CDR3 spans 14 residues. CDR1 and CDR2 (germline): MNHEY, SMNVEV (reference sequence). Trimming cost V 6 bases and J 4 bases, with 15 bases left between them.

This chain links TRBV12-5 with TRBJ2-1; D unclear. Deletions cut 0 bases from V and 9 bases from J, with 6 bases between. CDR1 and CDR2 from the germline V gene are LGHNT and FRNRAP. This CDR3 contains 12 residues. For the CDR3, the DNA is TGTGCTAGTGGTTTGGTACTCGGTGAGCAGTTCTTC. Translation gives CASGLVLGEQFF.

J is TRBJ1-2 and V is TRBV11-2; 7 bases are shared with TRBD1. The CDR3 runs 13 residues. Germline CDR1 SGHAT, CDR2 FQNNGV. The trim removed 1 base at V and 7 bases at J, leaving 3 bases unmatched. CDR3 region: CASSLGYRGGYTF. DNA for the CDR3: TGTGCCAGCAGCTTAGGCTACAGGGGTGGCTACACCTTC. Combining the CDR3 with reference TRBV11-2 and TRBJ1-2 gives the whole variable domain EAGVAQSPRYKIIEKRQSVAFWCNPISGHATLYWYQQILGQGPKLLIQFQNNGVVDDSQLPKDRFSAERLKGVDSTLKIQPAKLEDSAVYLCASSLGYRGGYTFGSGTRLTVV.

V usage is TRBV6-6 and J usage is TRBJ2-7; 10 bases map to TRBD1. Trimming at V came to 6 bases and at J to 7 bases, leaving 15 bases not matched to a gene. Per germline, CDR1 MNHNY and CDR2 SVGAGI (reference sequence). CDR3 length: 16 residues. CDR3: CASRETGGAVQLEQYF. In DNA, the CDR3 is TGTGCCAGCAGAGAGACAGGGGGCGCGGTACAACTAGAGCAGTACTTC.

The chain links TRBV18 to TRBJ1-3, with D unresolved. V lost 1 base, J lost 0 bases, and 4 bases lay in between. Germline V gene data show CDR1 as KGHSH and CDR2 as LQKENI. The length of the CDR3 is 14 residues. Written as DNA, the CDR3 is TGTGCCAGCTCACCACAGGGCTCTGGAAACACCATATATTTT. Translated, it gives CASSPQGSGNTIYF.

The chain employs TRBV19 and TRBJ2-1; 12 bases match TRBD2. With V trimmed by 6 bases and J by 7 bases, 7 bases remained unmatched. The length of the CDR3 is 15 residues. Germline V gives CDR1 LNHDA, CDR2 SQIVND (reference sequence). The CDR3 nucleotides read TGTGCCAGTAGAAAGCTAGCGGGAGGGACAAATGAGCAGTTCTTC. Protein: CASRKLAGGTNEQFF.

The V gene is TRBV11-2, the J gene TRBJ2-1; tentatively, D is TRBD1 (6 bases). Per the germline V gene, CDR1 is SGHAT and CDR2 is FQNNGV. V lost 5 bases and J 3 bases, leaving 8 bases between the germline ends. This CDR3 has 13 amino acids. The CDR3, as DNA: TGTGCCAGCAGCAAGGACAGCTACAATGAGCAGTTCTTC. This translates into CASSKDSYNEQFF.

The chain employs TRBV7-8 and TRBJ2-7; a possible D gene is TRBD1 (5 bases). Germline V gene data show CDR1 as SGHVS and CDR2 as FQNEAQ. Trimming took off 1 base at V and 2 bases at J, with 12 bases between the two ends. This CDR3 is built from 15 residues. In DNA form, the CDR3 reads TGTGCCAGCAGCTTAGACAGGATGGGGCCCTACGAGCAGTACTTC. Residues: CASSLDRMGPYEQYF.

J is TRBJ1-1 and V is TRBV30, with D uncertain. Germline CDR1 reads GTSNPN; CDR2 reads SVGIG (reference sequence). This CDR3 has 12 amino acids. Trimming removed 5 bases from V and 6 bases from J, with 13 bases in between. CDR3 residues: CAWDFGESEAFF. CDR3 coding DNA: TGTGCCTGGGACTTTGGAGAATCTGAAGCTTTCTTT.

The chain combines TRBV7-2 with TRBJ2-7; the D gene could be TRBD1 or TRBD2 (5 bases each). This CDR3 is 14 amino acids long. Trimming stripped 7 bases from V and 2 bases from J, with 15 bases between. Per the germline V gene, CDR1 is SGHTA and CDR2 is FQGNSA. In DNA, the CDR3 is TGTGCCAGCACCGGGACCCCTGGGCCCTACGAGCAGTACTTC. Translated, it gives CASTGTPGPYEQYF.

The genes are TRBV6-6 and TRBJ2-3; maybe TRBD1 (6 bases). The CDR3 extends over 14 amino acids. Germline values: CDR1 MNHNY, CDR2 SVGAGI (reference sequence). The V gene lost 7 bases and the J gene lost 1 base, with 12 bases spanning the gap. In DNA form, the CDR3 reads TGTGCCAGCACCAGGGGCTGGGGCACAGATACGCAGTATTTT. It specifies CASTRGWGTDTQYF.

V and J are TRBV28 and TRBJ2-7; 10 bases align to TRBD2. The CDR3 contains 13 residues. From germline, CDR1 is MDHEN and CDR2 SYDVKM. In DNA form, the CDR3 reads TGTACCACGGGGACTAGCGTTTCCTACGAGCAGTACTTC. Amino acids: CTTGTSVSYEQYF. The whole variable domain, remainder taken from reference TRBV28 and TRBJ2-7, is DVKVTQSSRYLVKRTGEKVFLECVQDMDHENMFWYRQDPGLGLRLIYFSYDVKMKEKGDIPEGYSVSREKKERFSLILESASTNQTSMYLCTTGTSVSYEQYFGPGTRLTVT.